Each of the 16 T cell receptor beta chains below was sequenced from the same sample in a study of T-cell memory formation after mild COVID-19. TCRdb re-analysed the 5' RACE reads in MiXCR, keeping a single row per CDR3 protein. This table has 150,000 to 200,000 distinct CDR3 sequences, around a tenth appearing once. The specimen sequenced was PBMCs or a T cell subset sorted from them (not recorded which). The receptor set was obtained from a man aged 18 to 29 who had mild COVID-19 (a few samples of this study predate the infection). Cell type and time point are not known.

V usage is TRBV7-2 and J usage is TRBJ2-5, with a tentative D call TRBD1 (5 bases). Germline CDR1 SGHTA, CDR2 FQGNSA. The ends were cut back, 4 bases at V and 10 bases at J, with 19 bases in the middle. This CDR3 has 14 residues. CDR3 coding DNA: TGTGCCAGCAGCTCCCTAGGGGCTCGGAGCAACCAGTACTTC. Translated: CASSSLGARSNQYF.

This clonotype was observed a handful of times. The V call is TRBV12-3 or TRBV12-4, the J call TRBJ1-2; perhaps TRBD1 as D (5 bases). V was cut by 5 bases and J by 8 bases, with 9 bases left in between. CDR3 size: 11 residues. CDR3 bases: TGTGCCAGCAGTCTGCAGGGAGGCTACACCTTC. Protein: CASSLQGGYTF.

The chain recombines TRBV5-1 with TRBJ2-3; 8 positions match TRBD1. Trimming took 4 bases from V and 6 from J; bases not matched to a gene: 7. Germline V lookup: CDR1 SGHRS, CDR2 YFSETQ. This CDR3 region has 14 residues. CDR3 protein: CASSIGQGRDTQYF. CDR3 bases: TGCGCCAGCAGCATCGGACAGGGTAGGGATACGCAGTATTTT.

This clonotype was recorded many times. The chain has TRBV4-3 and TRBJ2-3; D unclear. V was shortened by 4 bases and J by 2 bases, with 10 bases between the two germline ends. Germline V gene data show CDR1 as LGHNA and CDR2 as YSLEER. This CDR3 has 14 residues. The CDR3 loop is CASSRGQDTDTQYF. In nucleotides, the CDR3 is TGCGCCAGCAGCCGAGGTCAAGACACAGATACGCAGTATTTT.

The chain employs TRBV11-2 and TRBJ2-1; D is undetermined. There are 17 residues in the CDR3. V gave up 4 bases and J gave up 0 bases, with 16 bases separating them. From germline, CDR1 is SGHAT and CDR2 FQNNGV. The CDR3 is CASSSLQGTSSYNEQFF. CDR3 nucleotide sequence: TGTGCCAGCAGCTCCCTACAAGGTACGAGCTCCTACAATGAGCAGTTCTTC.

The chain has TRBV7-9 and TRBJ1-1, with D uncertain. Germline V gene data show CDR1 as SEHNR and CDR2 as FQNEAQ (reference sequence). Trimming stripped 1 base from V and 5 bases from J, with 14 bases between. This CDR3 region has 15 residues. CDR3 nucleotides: TGTGCCAGCAGCTTAGGGCCGGGTGGAATTACTGAAGCTTTCTTT. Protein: CASSLGPGGITEAFF. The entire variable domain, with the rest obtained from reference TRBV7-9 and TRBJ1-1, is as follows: DTGVSQNPRHKITKRGQNVTFRCDPISEHNRLYWYRQTLGQGPEFLTYFQNEAQLEKSRLLSDRFSAERPKGSFSTLEIQRTEQGDSAMYLCASSLGPGGITEAFFGQGTRLTVV.

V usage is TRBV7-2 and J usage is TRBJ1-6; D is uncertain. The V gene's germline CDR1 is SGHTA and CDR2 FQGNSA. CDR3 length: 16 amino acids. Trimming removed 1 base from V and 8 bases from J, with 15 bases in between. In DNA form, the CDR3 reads TGTGCCAGCAGCTTAGTATTGCCACGTCGGCATTCACCCCTCCACTTT. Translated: CASSLVLPRRHSPLHF.

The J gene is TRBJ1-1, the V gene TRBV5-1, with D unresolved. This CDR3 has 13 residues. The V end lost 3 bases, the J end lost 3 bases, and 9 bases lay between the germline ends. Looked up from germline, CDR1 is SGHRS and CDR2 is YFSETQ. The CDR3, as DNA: TGCGCCAGCAGCTCCCGACAAGACACTGAAGCTTTCTTT. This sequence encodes CASSSRQDTEAFF.

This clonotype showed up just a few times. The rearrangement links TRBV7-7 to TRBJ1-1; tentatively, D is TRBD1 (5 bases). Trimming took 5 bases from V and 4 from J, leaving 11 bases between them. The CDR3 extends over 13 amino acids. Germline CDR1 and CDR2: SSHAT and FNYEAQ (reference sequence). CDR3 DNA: TGTGCCAGCAGCCGGGTGAGGGGCACTGAAGCTTTCTTT. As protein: CASSRVRGTEAFF. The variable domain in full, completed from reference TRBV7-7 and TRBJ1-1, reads GAGVSQSPRYKVTKRGQDVTLRCDPISSHATLYWYQQALGQGPEFLTYFNYEAQPDKSGLPSDRFSAERPEGSISTLTIQRTEQRDSAMYRCASSRVRGTEAFFGQGTRLTVV.

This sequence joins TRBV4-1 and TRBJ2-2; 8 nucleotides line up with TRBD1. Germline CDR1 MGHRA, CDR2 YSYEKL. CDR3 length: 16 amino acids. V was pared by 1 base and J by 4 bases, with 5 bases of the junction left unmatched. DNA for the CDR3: TGCGCCAGCAGCCAAGGGCAGGGGGCCCTCACCGGGGAGCTGTTTTTT. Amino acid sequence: CASSQGQGALTGELFF.

The CDR3 region is CATSRDLSGTDTQYF. CDR3 nucleotide sequence: TGTGCCACCAGCAGAGACCTGAGCGGCACAGATACGCAGTATTTT. This rearrangement joins TRBV15 to TRBJ2-3, with D unclear. The CDR3 is 15 amino acids. With 0 bases removed from V and 1 base from J, the gap between germline ends came to 8 bases. Germline values: CDR1 LNHNV, CDR2 YYDKDF (reference sequence).

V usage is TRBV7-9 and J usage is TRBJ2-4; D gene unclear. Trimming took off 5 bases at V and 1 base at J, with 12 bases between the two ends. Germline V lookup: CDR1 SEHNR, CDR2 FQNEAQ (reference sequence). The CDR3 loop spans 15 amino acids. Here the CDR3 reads CASSARIDAKNIQYF. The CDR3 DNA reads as TGTGCCAGCAGCGCTAGGATAGATGCCAAAAACATTCAGTACTTC.

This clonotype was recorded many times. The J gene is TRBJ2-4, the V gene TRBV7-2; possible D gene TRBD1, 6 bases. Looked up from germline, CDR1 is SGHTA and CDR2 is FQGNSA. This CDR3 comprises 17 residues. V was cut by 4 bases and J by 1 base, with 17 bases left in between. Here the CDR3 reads CASSSRQAPGAKNIQYF. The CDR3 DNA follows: TGTGCCAGCAGCTCACGACAGGCCCCCGGCGCCAAAAACATTCAGTACTTC.

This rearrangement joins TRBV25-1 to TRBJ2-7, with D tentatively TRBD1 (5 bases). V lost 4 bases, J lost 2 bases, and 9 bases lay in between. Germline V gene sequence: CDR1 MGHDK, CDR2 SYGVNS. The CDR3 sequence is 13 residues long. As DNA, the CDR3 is TGTGCCAGCAGTGTAACAGGCACCTACGAGCAGTACTTC. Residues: CASSVTGTYEQYF.

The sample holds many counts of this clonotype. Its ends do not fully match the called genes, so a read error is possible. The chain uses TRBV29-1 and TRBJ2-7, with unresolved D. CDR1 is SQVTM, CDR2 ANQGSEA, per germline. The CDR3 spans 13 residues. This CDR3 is CSVALPDSDEQYF. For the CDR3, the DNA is TGCAGCGTCGCCCTACCCGACTCCGACGAGCAGTACTTC.

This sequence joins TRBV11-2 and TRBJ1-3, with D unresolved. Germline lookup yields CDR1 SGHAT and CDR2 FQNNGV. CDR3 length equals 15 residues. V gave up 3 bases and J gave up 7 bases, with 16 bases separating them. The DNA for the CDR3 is TGTGCCAGCAGCTTGCAGTGGGGATCTGAGAACACCATATATTTT. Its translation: CASSLQWGSENTIYF.